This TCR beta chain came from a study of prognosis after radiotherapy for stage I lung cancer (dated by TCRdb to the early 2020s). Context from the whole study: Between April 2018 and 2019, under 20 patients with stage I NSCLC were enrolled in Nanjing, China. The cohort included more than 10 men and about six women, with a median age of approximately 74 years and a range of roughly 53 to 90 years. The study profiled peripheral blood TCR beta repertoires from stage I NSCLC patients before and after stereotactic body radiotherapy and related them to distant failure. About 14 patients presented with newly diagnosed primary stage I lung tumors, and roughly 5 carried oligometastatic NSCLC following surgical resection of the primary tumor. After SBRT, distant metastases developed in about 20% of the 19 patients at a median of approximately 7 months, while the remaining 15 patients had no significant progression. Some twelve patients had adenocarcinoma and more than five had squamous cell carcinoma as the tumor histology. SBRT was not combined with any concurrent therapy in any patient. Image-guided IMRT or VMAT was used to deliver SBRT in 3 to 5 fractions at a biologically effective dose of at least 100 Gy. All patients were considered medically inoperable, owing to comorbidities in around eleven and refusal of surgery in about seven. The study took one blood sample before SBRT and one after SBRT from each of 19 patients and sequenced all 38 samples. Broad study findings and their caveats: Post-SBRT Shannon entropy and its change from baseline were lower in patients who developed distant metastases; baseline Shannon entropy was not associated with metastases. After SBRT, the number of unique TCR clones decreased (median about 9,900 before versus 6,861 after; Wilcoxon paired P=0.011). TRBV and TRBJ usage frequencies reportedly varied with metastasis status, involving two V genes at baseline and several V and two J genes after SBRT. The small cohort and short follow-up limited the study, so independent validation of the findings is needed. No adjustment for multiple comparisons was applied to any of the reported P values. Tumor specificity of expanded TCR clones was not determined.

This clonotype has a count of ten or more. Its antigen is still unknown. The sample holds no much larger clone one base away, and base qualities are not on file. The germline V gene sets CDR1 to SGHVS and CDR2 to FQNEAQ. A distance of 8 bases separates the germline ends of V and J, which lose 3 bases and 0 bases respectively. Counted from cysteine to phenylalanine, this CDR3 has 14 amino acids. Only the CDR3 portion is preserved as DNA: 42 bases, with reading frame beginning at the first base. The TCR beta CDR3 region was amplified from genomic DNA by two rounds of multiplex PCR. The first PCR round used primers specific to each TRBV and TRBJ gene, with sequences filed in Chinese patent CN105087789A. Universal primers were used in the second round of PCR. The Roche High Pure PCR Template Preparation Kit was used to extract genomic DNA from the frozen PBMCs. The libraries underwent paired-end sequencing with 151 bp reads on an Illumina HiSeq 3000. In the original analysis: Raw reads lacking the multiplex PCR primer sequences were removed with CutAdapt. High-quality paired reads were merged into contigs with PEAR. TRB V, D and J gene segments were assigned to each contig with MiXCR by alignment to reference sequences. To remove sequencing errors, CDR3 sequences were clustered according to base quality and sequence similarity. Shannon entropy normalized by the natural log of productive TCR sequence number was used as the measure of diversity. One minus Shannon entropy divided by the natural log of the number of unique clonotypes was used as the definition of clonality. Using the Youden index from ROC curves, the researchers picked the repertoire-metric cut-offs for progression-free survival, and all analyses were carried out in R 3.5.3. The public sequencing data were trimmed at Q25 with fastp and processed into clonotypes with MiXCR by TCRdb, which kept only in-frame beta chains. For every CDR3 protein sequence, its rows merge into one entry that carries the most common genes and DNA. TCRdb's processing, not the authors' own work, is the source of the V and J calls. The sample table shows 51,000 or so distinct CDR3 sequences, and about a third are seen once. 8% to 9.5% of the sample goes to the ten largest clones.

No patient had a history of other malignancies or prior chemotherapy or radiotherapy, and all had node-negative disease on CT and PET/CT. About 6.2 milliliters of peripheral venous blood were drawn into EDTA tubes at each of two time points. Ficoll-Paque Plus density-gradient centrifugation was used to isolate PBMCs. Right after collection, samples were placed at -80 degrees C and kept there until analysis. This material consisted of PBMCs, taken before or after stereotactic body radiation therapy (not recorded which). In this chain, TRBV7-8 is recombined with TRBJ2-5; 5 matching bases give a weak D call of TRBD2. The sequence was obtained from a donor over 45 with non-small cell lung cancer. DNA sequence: TGTGCCAGCAGCTTGTACGGGGACCAAGAGACCCAGTACTTC. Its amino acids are CASSLYGDQETQYF.